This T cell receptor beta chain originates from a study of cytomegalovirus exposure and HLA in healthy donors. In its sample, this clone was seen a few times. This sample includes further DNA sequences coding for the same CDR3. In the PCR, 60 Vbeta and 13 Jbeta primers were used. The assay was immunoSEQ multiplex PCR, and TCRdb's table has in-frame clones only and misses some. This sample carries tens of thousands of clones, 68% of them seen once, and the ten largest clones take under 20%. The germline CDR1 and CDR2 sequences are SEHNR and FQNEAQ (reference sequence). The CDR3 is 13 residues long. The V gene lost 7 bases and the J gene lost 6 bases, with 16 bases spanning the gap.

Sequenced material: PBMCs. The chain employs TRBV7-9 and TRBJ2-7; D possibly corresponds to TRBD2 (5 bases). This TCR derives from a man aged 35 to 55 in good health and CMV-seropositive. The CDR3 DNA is TGTGCCAGCACCCCACGCGGAGGTACCGAGCAGTACTTC. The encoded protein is CASTPRGGTEQYF.